This is a list of T cell receptor beta chains from one sample in a study of blood T cell repertoires in COVID-19. Profiling relied on immunoSEQ multiplex PCR, and the TCRdb table lists in-frame clones only, not all of them. The data show some 270,000 clones, with about 91% seen just once and approximately 2.9% held by the top ten. Sequencing used PBMCs or T cells enriched from blood (not recorded which). These receptors all stem from a man aged 40-55 years who had been exposed to COVID-19. Each CDR3 is given without its conserved first and last residue.

11 | TRBV7-2 | ASSPGQGGGYT
14 | TRBV5-1 | ASSSVSGRVQETQY
14 | TRBV10-1 | ASPRKPGQVDTEAF
13 | TRBV18 | ASSANTQGAYGYT
13 | TRBV10-3 | AISGGTANTGELF
11 | TRBV3-1/TRBV3-2 | ASCDRVSNEQF
11 | TRBV29-1 | SVDTTSNTEAF
8 | TRBV2 | ACGDRGLA
13 | TRBV27 | ASSYLAGENNEQF
13 | TRBV28 | ASSFRDRDLQPQH
15 | TRBV7-2 | ASSSIAGGGSNQPQH
12 | TRBV18 | ASSPGQGYHGYT
12 | TRBV14 | ASSQDGATDTQY
12 | TRBV6-5 | ASSPQTGSVEQY
11 | TRBV19 | ASGAGGPDTQY
11 | TRBV5-1 | ASTLEGAYEQY
14 | TRBV9 | ASSTSGHGRTDTQY
14 | TRBV2 | ASRGTGGLPGYGYT
11 | TRBV27 | ASSFLQGYEQY
12 | TRBV24-1 | ATSGTGLIHEQF
12 | TRBV5-5 | ASSLVGAQETQY
13 | TRBV21-1 | ASSRGRTKTYEQY
14 | TRBV7-9 | ASSQFTGGRSYEQY
15 | TRBV28 | ASSPSGEAGGGNEQF
14 | TRBV6-4 | ASSDSASGSTDTQY
13 | TRBV18 | ASSREQGATDTQY
11 | TRBV7-3 | ASSPVVRTEAF